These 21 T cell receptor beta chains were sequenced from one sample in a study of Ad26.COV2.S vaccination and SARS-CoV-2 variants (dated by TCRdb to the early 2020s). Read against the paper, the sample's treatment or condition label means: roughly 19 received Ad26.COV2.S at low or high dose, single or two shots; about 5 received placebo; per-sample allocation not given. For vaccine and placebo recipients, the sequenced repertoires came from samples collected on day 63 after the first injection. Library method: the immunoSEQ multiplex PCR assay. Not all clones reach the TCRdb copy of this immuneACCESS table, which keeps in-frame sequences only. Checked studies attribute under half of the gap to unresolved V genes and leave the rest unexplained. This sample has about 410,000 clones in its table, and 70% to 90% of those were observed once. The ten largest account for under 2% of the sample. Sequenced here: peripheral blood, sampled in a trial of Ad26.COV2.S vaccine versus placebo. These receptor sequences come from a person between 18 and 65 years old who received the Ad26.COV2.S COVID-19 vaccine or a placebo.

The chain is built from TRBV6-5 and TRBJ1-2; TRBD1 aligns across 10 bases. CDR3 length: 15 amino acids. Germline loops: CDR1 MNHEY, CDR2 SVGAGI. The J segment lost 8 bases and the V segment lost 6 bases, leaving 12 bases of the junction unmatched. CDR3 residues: CASSSDRGRGNGYTF. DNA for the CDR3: TGTGCCAGCAGCTCAGACAGGGGGCGCGGGAACGGCTACACCTTC.

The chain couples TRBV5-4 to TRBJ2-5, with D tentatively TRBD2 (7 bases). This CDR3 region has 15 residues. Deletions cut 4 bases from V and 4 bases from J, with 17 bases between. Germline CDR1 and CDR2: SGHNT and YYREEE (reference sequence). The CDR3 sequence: CASSPPPGGLETQYF. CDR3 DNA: TGTGCCAGCAGCCCCCCTCCGGGGGGCCTAGAGACCCAGTACTTC.

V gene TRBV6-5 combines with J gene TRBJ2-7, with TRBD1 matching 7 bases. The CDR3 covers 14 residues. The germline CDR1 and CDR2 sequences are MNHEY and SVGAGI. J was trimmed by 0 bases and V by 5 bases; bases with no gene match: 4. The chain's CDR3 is CASSPGTVSYEQYF. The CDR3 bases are TGTGCCAGCAGTCCCGGGACAGTCTCCTACGAGCAGTACTTC.

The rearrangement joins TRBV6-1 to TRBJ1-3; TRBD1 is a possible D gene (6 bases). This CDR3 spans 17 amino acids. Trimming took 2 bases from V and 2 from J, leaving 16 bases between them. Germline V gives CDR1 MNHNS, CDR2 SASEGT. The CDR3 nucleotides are TGTGCCAGCAGTGAACAGGGTTACAGGGCGGCTGGAAACACCATATATTTT. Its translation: CASSEQGYRAAGNTIYF.

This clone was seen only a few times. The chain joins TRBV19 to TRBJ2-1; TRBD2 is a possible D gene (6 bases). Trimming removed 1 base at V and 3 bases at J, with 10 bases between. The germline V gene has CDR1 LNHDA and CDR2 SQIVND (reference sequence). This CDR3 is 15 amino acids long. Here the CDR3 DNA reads TGTGCCAGTAGTATAGGGGACTCCATCTACAATGAGCAGTTCTTC. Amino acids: CASSIGDSIYNEQFF.

The DNA for the CDR3 is TGTGCCAGCAGCCTATCTCTGGGAGGAGGGAGGACCAGGGCTCATGAGCAGTTCTTC. It translates to CASSLSLGGGRTRAHEQFF. The rearrangement uses TRBV21-1 and TRBJ2-1; the D segment call TRBD2 is taken from the table without a DNA check. TRBV21-1 is designated a pseudogene. This CDR3 contains 19 residues.

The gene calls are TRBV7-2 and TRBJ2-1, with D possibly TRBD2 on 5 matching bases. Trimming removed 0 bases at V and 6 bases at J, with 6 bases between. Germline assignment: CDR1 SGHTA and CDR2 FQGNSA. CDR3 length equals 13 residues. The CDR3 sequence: CASSLAGANEQFF. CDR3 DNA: TGTGCCAGCAGCTTAGCGGGAGCCAATGAGCAGTTCTTC. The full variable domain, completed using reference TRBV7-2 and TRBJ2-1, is GAGVSQSPSNKVTEKGKDVELRCDPISGHTALYWYRQSLGQGLEFLIYFQGNSAPDKSGLPSDRFSAERTGGSVSTLTIQRTQQEDSAVYLCASSLAGANEQFFGPGTRLTVL.

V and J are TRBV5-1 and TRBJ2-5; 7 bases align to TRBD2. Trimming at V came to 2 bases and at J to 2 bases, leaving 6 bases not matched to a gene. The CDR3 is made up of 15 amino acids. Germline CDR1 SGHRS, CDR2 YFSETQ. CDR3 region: CASSFGGRDQETQYF. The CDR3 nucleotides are TGCGCCAGCAGCTTTGGGGGGAGGGATCAAGAGACCCAGTACTTC.

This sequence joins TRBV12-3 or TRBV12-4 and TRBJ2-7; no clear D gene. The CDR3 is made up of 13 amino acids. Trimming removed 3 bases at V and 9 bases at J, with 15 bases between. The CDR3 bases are TGTGCCAGCAGTTTGATCCCGCAGGTCGGGCAGTACTTC. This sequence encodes CASSLIPQVGQYF.

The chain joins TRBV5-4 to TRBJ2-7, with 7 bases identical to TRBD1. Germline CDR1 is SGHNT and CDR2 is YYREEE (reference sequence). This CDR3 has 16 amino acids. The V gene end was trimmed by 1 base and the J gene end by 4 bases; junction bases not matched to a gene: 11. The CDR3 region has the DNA TGTGCCAGCAGCTTGTTTGCTTCAGGGGGAGCTTACGAGCAGTACTTC. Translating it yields CASSLFASGGAYEQYF.

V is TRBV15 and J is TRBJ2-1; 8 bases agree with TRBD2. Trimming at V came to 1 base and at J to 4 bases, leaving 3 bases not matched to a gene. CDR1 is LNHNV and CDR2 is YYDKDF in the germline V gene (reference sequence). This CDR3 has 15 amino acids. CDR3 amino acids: CATSRVREAYNEQFF. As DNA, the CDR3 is TGTGCCACCAGCAGAGTGCGGGAGGCGTACAATGAGCAGTTCTTC.

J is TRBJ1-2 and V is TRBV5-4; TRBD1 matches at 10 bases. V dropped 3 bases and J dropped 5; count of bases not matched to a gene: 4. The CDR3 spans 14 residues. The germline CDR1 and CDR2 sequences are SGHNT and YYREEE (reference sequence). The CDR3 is CASSSGQGRYGYTF. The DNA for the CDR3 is TGTGCCAGCAGCTCGGGACAGGGGAGGTATGGCTACACCTTC.

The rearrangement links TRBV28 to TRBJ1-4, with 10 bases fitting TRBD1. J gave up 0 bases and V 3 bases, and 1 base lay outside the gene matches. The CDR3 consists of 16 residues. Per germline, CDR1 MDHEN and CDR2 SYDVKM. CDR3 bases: TGTGCCAGCAGTTTGACAGGGGGCGCAACTAATGAAAAACTGTTTTTT. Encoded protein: CASSLTGGATNEKLFF. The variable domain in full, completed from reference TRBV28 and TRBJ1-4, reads DVKVTQSSRYLVKRTGEKVFLECVQDMDHENMFWYRQDPGLGLRLIYFSYDVKMKEKGDIPEGYSVSREKKERFSLILESASTNQTSMYLCASSLTGGATNEKLFFGSGTQLSVL.

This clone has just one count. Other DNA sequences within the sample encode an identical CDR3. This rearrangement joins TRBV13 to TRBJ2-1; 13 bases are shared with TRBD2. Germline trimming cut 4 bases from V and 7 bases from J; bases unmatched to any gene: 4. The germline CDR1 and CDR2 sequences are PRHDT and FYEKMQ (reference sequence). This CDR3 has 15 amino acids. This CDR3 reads CASSSGLAGANEQFF. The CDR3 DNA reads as TGTGCCAGCAGCTCTGGACTAGCGGGAGCTAATGAGCAGTTCTTC. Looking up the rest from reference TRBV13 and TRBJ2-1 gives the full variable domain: AAGVIQSPRHLIKEKRETATLKCYPIPRHDTVYWYQQGPGQDPQFLISFYEKMQSDKGSIPDRFSAQQFSDYHSELNMSSLELGDSALYFCASSSGLAGANEQFFGPGTRLTVL.

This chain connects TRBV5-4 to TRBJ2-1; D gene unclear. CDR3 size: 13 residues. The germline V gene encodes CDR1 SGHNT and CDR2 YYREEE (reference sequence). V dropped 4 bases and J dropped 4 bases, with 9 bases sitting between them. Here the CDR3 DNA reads TGTGCCAGCAGCACCGACCCGTACAATGAGCAGTTCTTC. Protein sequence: CASSTDPYNEQFF.

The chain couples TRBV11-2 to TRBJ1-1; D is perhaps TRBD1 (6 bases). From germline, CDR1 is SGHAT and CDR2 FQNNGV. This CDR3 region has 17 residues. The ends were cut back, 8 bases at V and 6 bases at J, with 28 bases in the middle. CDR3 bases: TGTGCCAGCTACCCCCGGGGGGGGGCACTCAAGGACCCTGAAGCTTTCTTT. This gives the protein CASYPRGGALKDPEAFF.

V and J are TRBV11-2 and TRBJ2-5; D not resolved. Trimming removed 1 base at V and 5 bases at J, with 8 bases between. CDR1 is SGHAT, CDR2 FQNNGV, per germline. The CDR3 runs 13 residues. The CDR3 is CASSLGERETQYF. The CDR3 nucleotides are TGTGCCAGCAGCTTAGGGGAACGGGAGACCCAGTACTTC.

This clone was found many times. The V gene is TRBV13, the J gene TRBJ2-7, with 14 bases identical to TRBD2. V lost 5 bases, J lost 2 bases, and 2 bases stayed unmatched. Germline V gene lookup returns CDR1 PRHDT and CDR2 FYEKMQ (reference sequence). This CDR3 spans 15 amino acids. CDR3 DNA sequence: TGTGCCAGCAGCGAGGGACTAGCGGGAGCCTACGAGCAGTACTTC. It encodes CASSEGLAGAYEQYF.

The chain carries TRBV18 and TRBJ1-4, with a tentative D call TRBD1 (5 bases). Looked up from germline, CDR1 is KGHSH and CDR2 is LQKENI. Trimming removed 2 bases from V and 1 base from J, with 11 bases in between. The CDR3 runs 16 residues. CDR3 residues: CASSPSNQGTNEKLFF. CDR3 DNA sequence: TGTGCCAGCTCACCAAGTAATCAGGGAACTAATGAAAAACTGTTTTTT.

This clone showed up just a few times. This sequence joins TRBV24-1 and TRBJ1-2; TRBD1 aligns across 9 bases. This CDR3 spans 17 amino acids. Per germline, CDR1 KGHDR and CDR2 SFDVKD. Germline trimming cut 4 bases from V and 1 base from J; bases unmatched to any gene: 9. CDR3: CATSDARTGEFNYGYTF. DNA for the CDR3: TGTGCCACCAGTGACGCCCGGACAGGGGAATTTAACTATGGCTACACCTTC.

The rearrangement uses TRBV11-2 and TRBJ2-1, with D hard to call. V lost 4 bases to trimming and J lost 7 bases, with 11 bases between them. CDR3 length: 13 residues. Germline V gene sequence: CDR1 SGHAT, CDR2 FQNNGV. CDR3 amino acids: CASSWAIDNEQFF. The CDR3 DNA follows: TGTGCCAGCAGCTGGGCCATAGATAATGAGCAGTTCTTC.